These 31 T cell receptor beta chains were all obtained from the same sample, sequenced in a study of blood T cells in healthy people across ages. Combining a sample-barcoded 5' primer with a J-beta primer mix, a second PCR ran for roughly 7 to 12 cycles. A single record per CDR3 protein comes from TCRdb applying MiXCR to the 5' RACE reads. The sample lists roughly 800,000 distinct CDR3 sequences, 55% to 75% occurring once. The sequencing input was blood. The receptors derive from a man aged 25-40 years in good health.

CDR3 sequence (DNA): TGTGCCAGCAGTCGAACGACAGATCAGCCCCAGCATTTT. Amino acids: CASSRTTDQPQHF. The chain recombines TRBV6-5 with TRBJ1-5, with D perhaps matching TRBD1 (5 bases). The V gene's germline CDR1 is MNHEY and CDR2 SVGAGI. This CDR3 has 13 residues. V lost 5 bases and J lost 5, with 10 bases in between.

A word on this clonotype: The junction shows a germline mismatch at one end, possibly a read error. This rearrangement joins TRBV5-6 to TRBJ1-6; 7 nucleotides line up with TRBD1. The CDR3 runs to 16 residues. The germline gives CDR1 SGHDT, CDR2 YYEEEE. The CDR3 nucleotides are TGTGCCGGCAGCGCCCTGAGAGGGGGCTCAAATTCACCCCTCCACTTT. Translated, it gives CAGSALRGGSNSPLHF.

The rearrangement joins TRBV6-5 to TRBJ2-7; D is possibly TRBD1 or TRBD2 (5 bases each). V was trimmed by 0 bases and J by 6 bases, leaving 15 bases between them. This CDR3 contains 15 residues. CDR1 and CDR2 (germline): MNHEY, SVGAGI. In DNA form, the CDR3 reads TGTGCCAGCAGTTACTCGTACAGAGGGACCTGCGAGCAGTACTTC. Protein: CASSYSYRGTCEQYF.

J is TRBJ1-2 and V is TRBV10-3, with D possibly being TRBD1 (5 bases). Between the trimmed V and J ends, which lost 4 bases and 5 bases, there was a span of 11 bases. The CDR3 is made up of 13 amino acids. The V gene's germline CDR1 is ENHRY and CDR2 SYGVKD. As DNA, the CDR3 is TGTGCCATCAGTGGGGTTTGGGGGTATGGCTACACCTTC. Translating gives CAISGVWGYGYTF.

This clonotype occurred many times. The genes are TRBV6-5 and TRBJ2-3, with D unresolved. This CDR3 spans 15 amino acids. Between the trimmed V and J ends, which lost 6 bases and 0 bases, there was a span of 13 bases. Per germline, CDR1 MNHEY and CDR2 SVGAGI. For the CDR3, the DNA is TGTGCCAGCAGACCGGTTCCTACTAGCACAGATACGCAGTATTTT. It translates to CASRPVPTSTDTQYF.

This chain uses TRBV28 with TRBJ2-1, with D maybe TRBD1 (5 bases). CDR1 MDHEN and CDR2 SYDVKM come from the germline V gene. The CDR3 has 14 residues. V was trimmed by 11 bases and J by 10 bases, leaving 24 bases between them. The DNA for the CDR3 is TGTGCCGCGACTGACAGACTTAGCTCCTACGAGCAGTTCTTC. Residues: CAATDRLSSYEQFF.

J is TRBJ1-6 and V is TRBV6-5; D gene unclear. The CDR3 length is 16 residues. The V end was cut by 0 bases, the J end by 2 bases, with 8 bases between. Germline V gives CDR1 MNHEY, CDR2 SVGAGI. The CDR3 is CASSYSNGPYNSPLHF. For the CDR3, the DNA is TGTGCCAGCAGTTACTCGAACGGACCCTATAATTCACCCCTCCACTTT.

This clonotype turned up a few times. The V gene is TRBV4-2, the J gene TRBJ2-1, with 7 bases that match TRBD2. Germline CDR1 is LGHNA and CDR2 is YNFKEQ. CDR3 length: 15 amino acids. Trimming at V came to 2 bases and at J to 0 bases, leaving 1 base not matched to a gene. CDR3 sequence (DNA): TGTGCCAGCAGCCAACTAGCGGTCTCCTACAATGAGCAGTTCTTC. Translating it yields CASSQLAVSYNEQFF.

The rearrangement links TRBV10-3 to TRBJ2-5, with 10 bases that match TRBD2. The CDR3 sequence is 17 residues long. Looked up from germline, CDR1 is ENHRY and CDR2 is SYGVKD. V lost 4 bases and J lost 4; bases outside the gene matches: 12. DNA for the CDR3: TGTGCCATCAGTGCATCCTACGCTAGCGGGAGTAGAGAGACCCAGTACTTC. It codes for CAISASYASGSRETQYF.

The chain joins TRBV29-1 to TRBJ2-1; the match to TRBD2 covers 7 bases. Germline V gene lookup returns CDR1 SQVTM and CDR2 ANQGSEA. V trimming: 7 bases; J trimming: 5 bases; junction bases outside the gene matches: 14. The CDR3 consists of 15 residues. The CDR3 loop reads CSATLPGRDHNEQFF. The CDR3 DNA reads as TGCAGCGCTACCCTCCCAGGGAGGGATCACAATGAGCAGTTCTTC.

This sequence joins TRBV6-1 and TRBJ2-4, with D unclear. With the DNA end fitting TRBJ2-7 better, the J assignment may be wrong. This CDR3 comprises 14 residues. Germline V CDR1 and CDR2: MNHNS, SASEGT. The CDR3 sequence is CASSESLLTYEQYF. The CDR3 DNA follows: TGTGCCAGCAGTGAATCGCTTTTAACCTACGAGCAGTACTTC.

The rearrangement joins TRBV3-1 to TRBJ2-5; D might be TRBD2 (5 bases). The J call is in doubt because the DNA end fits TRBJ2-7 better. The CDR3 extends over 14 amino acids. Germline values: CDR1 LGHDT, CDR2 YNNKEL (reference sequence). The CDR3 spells CASSQAARDYEQYF. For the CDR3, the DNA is TGTGCCAGCAGCCAAGCGGCACGGGACTACGAGCAGTACTTC.

CDR3 sequence: CASSLDRVGGRETQYF. CDR3 sequence (DNA): TGTGCCAGCAGCTTAGATCGGGTGGGGGGACGGGAGACCCAGTACTTC. This chain links TRBV11-2 with TRBJ2-5; perhaps TRBD2 as D (6 bases). The CDR3 is made up of 16 amino acids. Germline V gives CDR1 SGHAT, CDR2 FQNNGV. Trimming took 0 bases from V and 5 from J, leaving 16 bases between them. Complete variable domain (other parts from reference TRBV11-2 and TRBJ2-5): EAGVAQSPRYKIIEKRQSVAFWCNPISGHATLYWYQQILGQGPKLLIQFQNNGVVDDSQLPKDRFSAERLKGVDSTLKIQPAKLEDSAVYLCASSLDRVGGRETQYFGPGTRLLVL.

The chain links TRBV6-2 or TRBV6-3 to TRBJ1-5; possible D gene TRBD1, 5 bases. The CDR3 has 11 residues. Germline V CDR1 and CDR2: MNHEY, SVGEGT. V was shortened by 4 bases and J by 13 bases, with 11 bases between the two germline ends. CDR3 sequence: CASSFEGSQHF. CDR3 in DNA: TGTGCCAGCAGTTTTGAGGGGTCTCAGCATTTT.

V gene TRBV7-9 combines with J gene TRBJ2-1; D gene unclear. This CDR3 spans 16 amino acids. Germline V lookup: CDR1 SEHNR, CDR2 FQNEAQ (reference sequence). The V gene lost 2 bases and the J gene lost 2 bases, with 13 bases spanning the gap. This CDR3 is CASSLFDSNPYNEQFF. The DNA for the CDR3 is TGTGCCAGCAGCTTATTCGACTCCAATCCCTACAATGAGCAGTTCTTC.

For the CDR3, the DNA is TGTGCCAGCAGAGGTGCAGGCACAGATACGCAGTATTTT. Its translation: CASRGAGTDTQYF. This sequence joins TRBV7-6 and TRBJ2-3; D is unclear. V lost 6 bases and J 1 base, leaving 8 bases between the germline ends. This CDR3 spans 13 amino acids. In germline, CDR1 is SGHVS, CDR2 FNYEAQ.

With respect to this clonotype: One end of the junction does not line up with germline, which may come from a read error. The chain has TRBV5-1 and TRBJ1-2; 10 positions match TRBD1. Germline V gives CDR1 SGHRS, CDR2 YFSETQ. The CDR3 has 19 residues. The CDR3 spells CASSLESYATGGGSYDYTF. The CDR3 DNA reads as TGCGCCAGCAGCTTGGAAAGTTATGCGACAGGGGGCGGAAGCTATGACTACACCTTC.

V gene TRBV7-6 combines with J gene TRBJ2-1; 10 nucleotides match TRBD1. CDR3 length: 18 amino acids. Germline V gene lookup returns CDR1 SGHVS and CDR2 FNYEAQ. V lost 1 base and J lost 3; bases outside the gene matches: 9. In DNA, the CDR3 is TGTGCCAGCAGCTTAGTGTCCGCCGGGACAGGGGTCTACAATGAGCAGTTCTTC. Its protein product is CASSLVSAGTGVYNEQFF. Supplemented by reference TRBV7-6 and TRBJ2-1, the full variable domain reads GAGVSQSPRYKVTKRGQDVALRCDPISGHVSLYWYRQALGQGPEFLTYFNYEAQQDKSGLPNDRFSAERPEGSISTLTIQRTEQRDSAMYRCASSLVSAGTGVYNEQFFGPGTRLTVL.

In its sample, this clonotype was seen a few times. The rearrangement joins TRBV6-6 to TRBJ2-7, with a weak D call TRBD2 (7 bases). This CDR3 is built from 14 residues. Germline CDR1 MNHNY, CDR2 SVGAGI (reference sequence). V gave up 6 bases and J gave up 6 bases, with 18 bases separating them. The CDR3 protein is CASSDRGGAREQYF. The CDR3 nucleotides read TGTGCCAGCAGCGATCGAGGGGGGGCTCGCGAGCAGTACTTC.

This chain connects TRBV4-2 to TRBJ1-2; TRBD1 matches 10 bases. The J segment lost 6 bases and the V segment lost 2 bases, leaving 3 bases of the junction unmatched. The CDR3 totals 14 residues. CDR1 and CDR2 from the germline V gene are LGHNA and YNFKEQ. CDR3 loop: CASSQFGTGDGYTF. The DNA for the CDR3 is TGTGCCAGCAGCCAATTCGGGACAGGGGATGGCTACACCTTC.

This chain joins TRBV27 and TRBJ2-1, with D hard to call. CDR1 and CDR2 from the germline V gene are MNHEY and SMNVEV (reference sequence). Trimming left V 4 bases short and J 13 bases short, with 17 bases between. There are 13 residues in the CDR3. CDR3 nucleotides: TGTGCCAGCAGTTCCCCCTATATGGAGACCCAGTTCTTC. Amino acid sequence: CASSSPYMETQFF.

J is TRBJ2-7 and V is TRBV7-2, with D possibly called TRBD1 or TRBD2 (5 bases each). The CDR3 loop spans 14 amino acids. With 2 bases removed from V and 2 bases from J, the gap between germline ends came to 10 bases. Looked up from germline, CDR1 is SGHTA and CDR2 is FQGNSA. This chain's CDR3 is CASSLLGRAYEQYF. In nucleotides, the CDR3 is TGTGCCAGCAGCTTACTGGGGCGGGCCTACGAGCAGTACTTC.

The DNA of the CDR3 is TGCAGCGTTGAAGGTGGCGGCGGGTCGGCCTACGAGCAGTACTTC. This translates into CSVEGGGGSAYEQYF. V usage is TRBV29-1 and J usage is TRBJ2-7, with D possibly being TRBD2 (5 bases). Germline V gene data show CDR1 as SQVTM and CDR2 as ANQGSEA. The V end was cut by 1 base, the J end by 2 bases, with 15 bases between. CDR3 size: 15 residues.

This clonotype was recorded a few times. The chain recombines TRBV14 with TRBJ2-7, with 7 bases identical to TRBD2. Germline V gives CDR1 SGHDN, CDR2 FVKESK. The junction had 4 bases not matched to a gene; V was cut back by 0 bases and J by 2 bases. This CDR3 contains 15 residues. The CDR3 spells CASSQEPSGAYEQYF. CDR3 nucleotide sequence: TGTGCCAGCAGCCAAGAACCTAGCGGAGCCTACGAGCAGTACTTC.

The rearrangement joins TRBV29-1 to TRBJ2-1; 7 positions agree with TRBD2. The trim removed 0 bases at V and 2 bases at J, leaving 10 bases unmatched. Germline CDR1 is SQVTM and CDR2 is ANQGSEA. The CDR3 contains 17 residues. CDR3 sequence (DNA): TGCAGCGTTGAAGATCCGTTGGGGGAGGGGACCTACAATGAGCAGTTCTTC. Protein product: CSVEDPLGEGTYNEQFF.

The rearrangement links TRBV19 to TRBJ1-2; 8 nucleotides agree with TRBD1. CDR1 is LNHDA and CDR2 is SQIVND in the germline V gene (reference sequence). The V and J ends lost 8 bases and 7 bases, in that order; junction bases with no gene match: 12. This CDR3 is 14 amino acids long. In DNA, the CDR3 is TGTGCCAGTCGGAGTGGACAGGGTGTGGGTGGCTACACCTTC. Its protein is CASRSGQGVGGYTF.

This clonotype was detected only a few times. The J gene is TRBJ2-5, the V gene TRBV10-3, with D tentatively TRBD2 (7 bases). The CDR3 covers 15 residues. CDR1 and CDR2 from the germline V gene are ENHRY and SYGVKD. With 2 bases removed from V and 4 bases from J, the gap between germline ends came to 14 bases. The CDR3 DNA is TGTGCCATCAGTGAGAGGGGGGGCAGCTCAGAGACCCAGTACTTC. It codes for CAISERGGSSETQYF.

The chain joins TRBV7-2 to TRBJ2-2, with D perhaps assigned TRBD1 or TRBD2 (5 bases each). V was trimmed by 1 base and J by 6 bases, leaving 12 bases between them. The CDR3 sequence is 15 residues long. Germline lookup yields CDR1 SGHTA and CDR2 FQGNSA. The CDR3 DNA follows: TGTGCCAGCAGCTTAGTGGGACCTGCTTCCGGGGAGCTGTTTTTT. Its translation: CASSLVGPASGELFF. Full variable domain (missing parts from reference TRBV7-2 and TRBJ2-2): GAGVSQSPSNKVTEKGKDVELRCDPISGHTALYWYRQSLGQGLEFLIYFQGNSAPDKSGLPSDRFSAERTGGSVSTLTIQRTQQEDSAVYLCASSLVGPASGELFFGEGSRLTVL.

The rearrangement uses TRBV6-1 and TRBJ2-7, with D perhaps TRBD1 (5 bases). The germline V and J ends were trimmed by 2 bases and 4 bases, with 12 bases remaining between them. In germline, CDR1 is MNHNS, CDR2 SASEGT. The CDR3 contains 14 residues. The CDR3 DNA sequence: TGTGCCAGCAGTGAACAGGGCAGATTATACGAGCAGTACTTC. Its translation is CASSEQGRLYEQYF.

CDR3 sequence: CASSLGVGSQGGQFF. CDR3 DNA sequence: TGCGCCAGCAGCTTGGGAGTGGGAAGTCAAGGTGGGCAGTTCTTC. V gene TRBV5-1 combines with J gene TRBJ2-1; unclear D gene. Trimming took 0 bases from V and 12 from J, leaving 19 bases between them. CDR1 SGHRS and CDR2 YFSETQ come from the germline V gene. The CDR3 loop spans 15 amino acids.

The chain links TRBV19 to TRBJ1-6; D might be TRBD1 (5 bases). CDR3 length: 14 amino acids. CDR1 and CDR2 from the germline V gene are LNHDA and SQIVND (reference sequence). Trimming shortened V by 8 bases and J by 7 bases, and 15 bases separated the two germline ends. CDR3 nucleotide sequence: TGTGCCAGTGGAACCGGGGCACCGAATTCACCCCTCCACTTT. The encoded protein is CASGTGAPNSPLHF.